This T cell receptor beta chain was recovered during a study of blood T cell repertoires in COVID-19. The wider study: Italy, Spain and the United States were the sources of the convalescent and acute COVID-19 samples. The analysed material was cDNA or gDNA that came from T cells, B-cell-depleted T cells, or PBMCs.

The table came from immunoSEQ multiplex PCR; TCRdb's copy has only in-frame clones and leaves some out. The table shows 350,000 to 450,000 clones, with more than 85% occurring only once. This CDR3 comprises 14 residues. The ends were cut back, 8 bases at V and 0 bases at J, with 10 bases in the middle. Germline CDR1 reads LNHDA; CDR2 reads SQIVND (reference sequence). The TCR sequence derives from a human donor in a cohort sampled during active COVID-19. The chain employs TRBV19 and TRBJ2-2; D remains ambiguous. The material sequenced was peripheral blood. This CDR3 is CASVGYPNTGELFF. The CDR3 region has the DNA TGTGCCAGTGTGGGCTATCCGAACACCGGGGAGCTGTTTTTT. Looking up the rest from reference TRBV19 and TRBJ2-2 gives the full variable domain: DGGITQSPKYLFRKEGQNVTLSCEQNLNHDAMYWYRQDPGQGLRLIYYSQIVNDFQKGDIAEGYSVSREKKESFPLTVTSAQKNPTAFYLCASVGYPNTGELFFGEGSRLTVL.